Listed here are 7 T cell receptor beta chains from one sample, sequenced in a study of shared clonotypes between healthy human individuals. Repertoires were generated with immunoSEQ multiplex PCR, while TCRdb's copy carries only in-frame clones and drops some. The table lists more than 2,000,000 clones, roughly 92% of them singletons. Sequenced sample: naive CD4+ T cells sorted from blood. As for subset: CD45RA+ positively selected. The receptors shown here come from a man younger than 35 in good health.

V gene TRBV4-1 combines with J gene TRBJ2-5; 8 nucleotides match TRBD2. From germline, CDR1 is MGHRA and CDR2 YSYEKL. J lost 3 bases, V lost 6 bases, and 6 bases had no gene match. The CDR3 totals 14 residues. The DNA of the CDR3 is TGCGCCAGCAGGAAGGGACTAGACGAAGAGACCCAGTACTTC. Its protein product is CASRKGLDEETQYF.

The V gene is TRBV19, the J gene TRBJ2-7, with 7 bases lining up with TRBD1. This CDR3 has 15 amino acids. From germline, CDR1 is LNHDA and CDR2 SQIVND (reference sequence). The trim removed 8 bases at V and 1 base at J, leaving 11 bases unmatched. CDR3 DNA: TGTGCCAGTCGACCCGTAGGGACAGTTTCCTACGAGCAGTACTTC. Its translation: CASRPVGTVSYEQYF.

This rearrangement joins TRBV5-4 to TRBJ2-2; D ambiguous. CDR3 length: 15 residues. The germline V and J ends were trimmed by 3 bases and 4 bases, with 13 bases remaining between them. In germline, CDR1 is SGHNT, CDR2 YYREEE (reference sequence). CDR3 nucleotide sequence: TGTGCCAGCAGCTCCGGGCAATCCGTCACCGGGGAGCTGTTTTTT. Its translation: CASSSGQSVTGELFF.

In DNA, the CDR3 is TGTGCCAGCAGCGGCCGCCAGGCGGCCTACGAGCAGTACTTC. The encoded protein is CASSGRQAAYEQYF. The rearrangement uses TRBV11-2 and TRBJ2-7; the D is unclear. V was trimmed by 5 bases and J by 2 bases, leaving 13 bases between them. Germline CDR1 reads SGHAT; CDR2 reads FQNNGV. This CDR3 has 14 residues.

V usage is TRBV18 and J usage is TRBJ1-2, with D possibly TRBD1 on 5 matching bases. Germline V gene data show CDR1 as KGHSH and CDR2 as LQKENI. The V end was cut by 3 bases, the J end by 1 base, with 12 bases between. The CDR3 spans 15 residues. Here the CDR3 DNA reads TGTGCCAGCTCACCCTTGGACAATCTTAACTATGGCTACACCTTC. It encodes CASSPLDNLNYGYTF.

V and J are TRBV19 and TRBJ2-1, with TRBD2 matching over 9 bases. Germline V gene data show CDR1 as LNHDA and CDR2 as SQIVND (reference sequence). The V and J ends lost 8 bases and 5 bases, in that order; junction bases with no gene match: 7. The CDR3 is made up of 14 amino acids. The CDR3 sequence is CASFGAGGNNEQFF. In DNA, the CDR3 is TGTGCCAGTTTCGGGGCGGGAGGGAACAATGAGCAGTTCTTC.

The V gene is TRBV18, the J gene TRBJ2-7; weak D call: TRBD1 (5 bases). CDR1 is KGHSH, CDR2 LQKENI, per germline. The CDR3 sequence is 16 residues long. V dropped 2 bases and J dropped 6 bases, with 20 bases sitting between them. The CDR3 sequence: CASSPVSSAGLREQYF. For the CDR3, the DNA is TGTGCCAGCTCACCAGTCTCTTCGGCAGGGCTTCGCGAGCAGTACTTC.